This T cell receptor (beta chain) was retrieved from a study of CD8 T cells in seronegative destructive rheumatoid arthritis (dated by TCRdb to between 2020 and 2021). A note on the overall study: Most of the eight CND-RA patients were receiving biological drugs at sampling. Comparison cohorts of seropositive RA, seronegative RA and healthy controls came from an earlier published TCRbeta dataset rather than new sequencing. Peripheral CD8+ TCRbeta repertoires were compared between CCP-negative destructive rheumatoid arthritis (CND-RA) patients and newly diagnosed seropositive RA, seronegative RA and healthy controls.

Findings and caveats that apply to the study as a whole: A distinct set of enriched public clonotypes appeared to be carried by CND-RA patients, and this finding was interpreted by the authors as support for a separate disease subset. After adjustment for age, less diverse and more clonal CD8+ TCRbeta repertoires appeared to be present in CND-RA patients than in other RA subtypes. Because no diagnostic samples were available, the TCR repertoire differences may partly reflect poor disease control over the years rather than being present at onset. The small size of the CND-RA cohort was noted as a limitation of the study. More CMV-reactive and fewer influenza A-reactive CD8+ TCRbeta sequences were observed in CND-RA repertoires than in controls and other RA subtypes. Across the roughly 120,000 clonotypes tested, no public clonotype enrichment remained significant after Benjamini-Hochberg correction.

Genomic DNA from CD8+ cells was used for TCRbeta sequencing, which was performed according to the manufacturer's instructions. TCRbeta sequencing used the immunoSEQ assay and was run at a genomics technology centre in Finland. Processing in the source paper ran as follows. Clonotype tables produced by the immunoSEQ preprocessing pipeline were converted into VDJtools format, and non-productive clonotypes were filtered out. Any sample with fewer than 10,000 reads was excluded, the remaining samples were subsampled to 10,000 reads, and most of the eight CND-RA samples made it through. The VDJtools CalcDiversityStats function was applied to data subsampled to 10,000 reads to calculate Shannon-Wiener, Simpson and clonality indices. To infer antigen specificity, non-singleton TCRbeta clonotypes were hard-matched against VDJdb, with no mismatches permitted. Clusters with potentially shared antigen targets were formed by grouping CDR3 sequences that differed by one amino acid (Hamming distance 1). After each group was resampled to six samples, one-sided Fisher's exact tests checked public clonotypes for group enrichment, with the whole procedure repeated ten times. TCRdb provides this immuneACCESS table in a form limited to in-frame rearrangements. Some clones are lacking; in checked studies, under half of them reflect an unresolved V gene, and why the rest are absent is not known. The D gene and trimming were derived from the DNA, and the V and J assignments and clone size from that table. The sample contains fewer than 5,000 clones, about 72% of them found a single time. The leading ten clones occupy under 40% of the sample.

CND-RA patients were negative for the clinical CCP2 antibody test, and joint destruction progressed despite active therapy. Every CND-RA patient showed typical joint destruction in the wrists and ankles and had failed conventional anti-rheumatic therapy. Instead of being sampled at diagnosis, CND-RA patients were sampled after long disease histories, which in several cases spanned decades. About 55 millilitres of EDTA-anticoagulated peripheral blood were collected from each patient. Peripheral blood mononuclear cells were isolated by Ficoll-Paque PLUS density gradient separation. AutoMACS magnetic bead positive selection was used to isolate CD8+ cells from fresh or cryopreserved PBMCs, and flow cytometry was used to check purity. Nucleospin Tissue or Tissue XS kits were used for genomic DNA extraction, and quantification was performed on a Qubit 2.0 fluorometer. Details on this clone: This clone's antigen is unknown. One base away there is no much larger clone; base qualities are not given.

CDR1 and CDR2 are drawn from the germline V gene: SGHTA, FQGNSA. V is cut back by 2 bases and J by 6 bases, with 6 bases in the junction unmatched. There are 15 amino acids in the CDR3, from cysteine to phenylalanine inclusive. The entry retains the CDR3 DNA only, 45 bases that are in frame from base 1. The sequencing sample was made of CD8+ T cells from blood. This TCR came from a woman in her fifties or sixties with seronegative destructive rheumatoid arthritis. The rearrangement combines TRBV7-2 with TRBJ2-7, with 11 bases in between that match TRBD1. The base sequence is TGTGCCAGCAGCTTAACCGCCGGGACAGGGGGCGAGCAGTACTTC. Translated, this gives CASSLTAGTGGEQYF. Supplemented by the reference TRBV7-2 and TRBJ2-7 proteins around the CDR3, the complete variable domain is GAGVSQSPSNKVTEKGKDVELRCDPISGHTALYWYRQSLGQGLEFLIYFQGNSAPDKSGLPSDRFSAERTGGSVSTLTIQRTQQEDSAVYLCASSLTAGTGGEQYFGPGTRLTVT.